The 18 T cell receptor beta chains below come from one sample, sequenced in a study of Ad26.COV2.S vaccination and SARS-CoV-2 variants (dated by TCRdb to 2020 to 2023). The library came from the immunoSEQ multiplex PCR assay. This is the immuneACCESS table as TCRdb keeps it, with only in-frame sequences that have V and J called. A part of the clones is gone; compared with another copy, unresolved V genes explain less than half, and the rest is unexplained. The sample yields about 350,000 clones; roughly nine tenths were counted once. The biggest ten clones account for 6.4% of the sample. The intended sense of this specimen's treatment or condition label: some 20 received Ad26.COV2.S at low or high dose, single or two shots; roughly five received placebo; per-sample allocation not given. Repertoires of vaccine and placebo recipients were sequenced from samples collected on day 63 after the first injection.

The sequences come from peripheral blood, collected in a trial of Ad26.COV2.S vaccine versus placebo. The receptors come from a person aged 18-65 years who received the Ad26.COV2.S COVID-19 vaccine or a placebo.

This clone was observed a single time. This chain connects TRBV5-1 to TRBJ2-7; TRBD1 is a possible D gene (6 bases). The CDR3 has 15 residues. Deletions cut 3 bases from V and 3 bases from J, with 16 bases between. CDR1 and CDR2 (germline): SGHRS, YFSETQ. For the CDR3, the DNA is TGCGCCAGCAGCTCCTATACAGGGTATCGCTACGAGCAGTACTTC. Its protein is CASSSYTGYRYEQYF.

The chain carries TRBV9 and TRBJ1-1; TRBD1 agrees at 7 bases. Trimming removed 4 bases from V and 1 base from J; junction bases left unmatched: 7. This CDR3 comprises 15 residues. The germline V gene has CDR1 SGDLS and CDR2 YYNGEE. The CDR3 protein is CASSPTDRSNTEAFF. The CDR3 coding sequence is TGTGCCAGCAGCCCAACGGACAGGTCGAACACTGAAGCTTTCTTT.

The chain links TRBV27 to TRBJ2-3; D is uncertain. V was clipped by 6 bases and J by 6 bases, with 7 bases between them. CDR3 length equals 11 residues. Germline values: CDR1 MNHEY, CDR2 SMNVEV (reference sequence). The CDR3 loop reads CASSLRDTQYF. DNA for the CDR3: TGTGCCAGCAGCCTTCGGGATACGCAGTATTTT.

J is TRBJ2-1 and V is TRBV15; 10 bases are a match to TRBD1. Germline V gives CDR1 LNHNV, CDR2 YYDKDF (reference sequence). The CDR3 spans 12 residues. V was pared by 8 bases and J by 6 bases, with 1 base of the junction left unmatched. The CDR3 protein is CATGTGVNEQFF. CDR3 in DNA: TGTGCCACCGGGACAGGGGTCAATGAGCAGTTCTTC.

With respect to this clone: Other DNA sequences within the sample encode an identical CDR3. The chain carries TRBV6-2 or TRBV6-3 and TRBJ2-7, with unresolved D. CDR3 length: 12 amino acids. CDR1 MNHEY and CDR2 SVGEGT come from the germline V gene. The V end was cut by 5 bases, the J end by 3 bases, with 8 bases between. As DNA, the CDR3 is TGTGCCAGCAGTAGGACGGTCTACGAGCAGTACTTC. Protein: CASSRTVYEQYF.

Concerning this clone: Within the sample, other DNA sequences also encode this same CDR3. CDR3: CASSLTLNTEAFF. The CDR3 region has the DNA TGTGCCAGCAGCTTAACACTCAACACTGAAGCTTTCTTT. The genes are TRBV7-3 and TRBJ1-1; D unresolved. This CDR3 has 13 residues. Germline V gives CDR1 SGHTA, CDR2 FQGTGA. Between the trimmed V and J ends, which lost 0 bases and 2 bases, there was a span of 4 bases.

The chain couples TRBV11-2 to TRBJ1-6; no definite D call. The CDR3 totals 15 residues. The germline V gene has CDR1 SGHAT and CDR2 FQNNGV. V lost 1 base, J lost 7 bases, and 11 bases lay in between. The CDR3 region has the DNA TGTGCCAGCAGCTTAGCGGTGGTGGAGAATTCACCCCTCCACTTT. Protein product: CASSLAVVENSPLHF. Full variable domain (outside the CDR3, taken from reference TRBV11-2 and TRBJ1-6): EAGVAQSPRYKIIEKRQSVAFWCNPISGHATLYWYQQILGQGPKLLIQFQNNGVVDDSQLPKDRFSAERLKGVDSTLKIQPAKLEDSAVYLCASSLAVVENSPLHFGNGTRLTVT.

The chain carries TRBV19 and TRBJ1-1; 7 positions agree with TRBD1. The CDR3 is 17 residues long. Germline V gene data show CDR1 as LNHDA and CDR2 as SQIVND (reference sequence). The V and J ends lost 4 bases and 1 base, in that order; junction bases with no gene match: 12. This chain's CDR3 is CASSTRWAGTANTEAFF. The CDR3 bases are TGTGCCAGTAGTACCCGCTGGGCCGGGACAGCGAACACTGAAGCTTTCTTT.

The genes are TRBV11-2 and TRBJ2-3; D might be TRBD2 (6 bases). Trimming shortened V by 8 bases and J by 1 base, and 16 bases separated the two germline ends. The CDR3 is 15 amino acids. Germline V lookup: CDR1 SGHAT, CDR2 FQNNGV. As DNA, the CDR3 is TGTGCCAGCGGTTACCCGGGACTCGGCACAGATACGCAGTATTTT. Translation: CASGYPGLGTDTQYF. Full variable domain (rest looked up from reference TRBV11-2 and TRBJ2-3): EAGVAQSPRYKIIEKRQSVAFWCNPISGHATLYWYQQILGQGPKLLIQFQNNGVVDDSQLPKDRFSAERLKGVDSTLKIQPAKLEDSAVYLCASGYPGLGTDTQYFGPGTRLTVL.

This chain connects TRBV19 to TRBJ2-3; D is uncertain. This CDR3 contains 14 residues. Trimming removed 6 bases at V and 3 bases at J, with 13 bases between. Germline CDR1 LNHDA, CDR2 SQIVND (reference sequence). This CDR3 reads CASRPVWGTDTQYF. The CDR3 DNA follows: TGTGCCAGTAGGCCCGTGTGGGGTACAGATACGCAGTATTTT.

The chain has TRBV10-3 and TRBJ1-5, with unresolved D. The CDR3 is 13 residues long. V was pared by 8 bases and J by 5 bases, with 13 bases between. CDR1 and CDR2 from the germline V gene are ENHRY and SYGVKD. In DNA form, the CDR3 reads TGTGCCATCCAGGACTTTCAGTATCAGCCCCAGCATTTT. Encoded protein: CAIQDFQYQPQHF.

V is TRBV29-1 and J is TRBJ1-1; tentative D call: TRBD1 (6 bases). The CDR3 runs to 14 residues. Germline V gene data show CDR1 as SQVTM and CDR2 as ANQGSEA. With 2 bases removed from V and 0 bases from J, the gap between germline ends came to 10 bases. The CDR3 reads CSVERGAMNTEAFF. As DNA, the CDR3 is TGCAGCGTTGAAAGGGGGGCCATGAACACTGAAGCTTTCTTT.

The chain carries TRBV7-9 and TRBJ1-2; D call uncertain. V lost 5 bases to trimming and J lost 6 bases, with 25 bases between them. The CDR3 length is 17 residues. In germline, CDR1 is SEHNR, CDR2 FQNEAQ (reference sequence). CDR3 protein: CASSRSETGVGRNGYTF. The CDR3 nucleotides read TGTGCCAGCAGCCGATCGGAGACCGGGGTGGGGAGAAATGGCTACACCTTC.

This clone was detected only once. The J gene is TRBJ1-2, the V gene TRBV6-5, with 7 bases aligning to TRBD1. The CDR3 sequence is 14 residues long. CDR1 and CDR2 from the germline V gene are MNHEY and SVGAGI. Germline trimming cut 5 bases from V and 6 bases from J; bases unmatched to any gene: 9. The CDR3 sequence is CASSPTGRSNGYTF. The DNA for the CDR3 is TGTGCCAGCAGTCCGACAGGGAGATCGAATGGCTACACCTTC.

The V call is TRBV11-3, the J call TRBJ2-6; D is unclear. Trimming removed 3 bases at V and 3 bases at J, with 3 bases between. CDR1 is SGHNT, CDR2 YENEEA, per germline. This CDR3 comprises 13 residues. The CDR3 DNA follows: TGTGCCAGCAGCTTGGGTGGGGCCAACGTCCTGACTTTC. Amino acids: CASSLGGANVLTF.

The chain employs TRBV3-1 (or the pseudogene TRBV3-2) and TRBJ2-7; 12 bases agree with TRBD2. The CDR3 contains 14 residues. The J segment lost 7 bases and the V segment lost 1 base, leaving 2 bases of the junction unmatched. Germline CDR1 LGHDT, CDR2 YNNKEL (reference sequence). The CDR3 DNA is TGTGCCAGCAGCCAAGCTAGCGGGAGGGGAGAGCAGTACTTC. Amino acid sequence: CASSQASGRGEQYF.

This chain joins TRBV6-6 and TRBJ1-1; D not certain. The germline gives CDR1 MNHNY, CDR2 SVGAGI (reference sequence). Trimming pared 7 bases from V and 1 base from J, leaving 10 bases between. The CDR3 runs 13 residues. CDR3 DNA sequence: TGTGCCAGCACCCTGGACCCGAACACTGAAGCTTTCTTT. It codes for CASTLDPNTEAFF.

The chain is built from TRBV5-1 and TRBJ1-5; maybe TRBD1 (6 bases). Between the trimmed V and J ends, which lost 0 bases and 5 bases, there was a span of 24 bases. Germline V gives CDR1 SGHRS, CDR2 YFSETQ. There are 19 residues in the CDR3. The CDR3 nucleotides read TGCGCCAGCAGCTTGGTTGTGGTAGGGGGGGACCCCCGGGATCAGCCCCAGCATTTT. It codes for CASSLVVVGGDPRDQPQHF.